These T cell receptor beta chains were read from a single sample in a study of blood T cell repertoires in COVID-19. Libraries were prepared by immunoSEQ multiplex PCR; TCRdb keeps only in-frame clonotypes and omits some of them. The sample holds around 100,000 clones, about 90% seen once. Material: peripheral blood. These receptors were taken from a man aged 30-40 years in a cohort sampled during active COVID-19. CDR3s include the opening cysteine and the closing phenylalanine or tryptophan.

TRBV4-1 CASSQTGQPYTEAFF
TRBV7-2 CASSPYTDTQYF
TRBV21-1 CASSLLGGTNGELFF
TRBV7-2 CASSWGGGYEQYF
TRBV3-1/TRBV3-2 CASSQDSDPGANVLTF
TRBV2 CASSESANEQFF
TRBV2 CASKDLGAAGEAFF
TRBV6-5 CASRERGGWETQYF
TRBV4-2 CASSQDRAGVDTQYF
TRBV7-8 CASSVLTGSLNEQYF
TRBV9 CASSVPGDTEAFF
TRBV10-3 CAIKPGMNTEAFF
TRBV7-6 CASSWSAGGLETQYF
TRBV19 CASSGTAGIYEQYF
TRBV29-1 CSVTGGPYGYTF
TRBV7-9 CASSLVYQRGRYNEQFF
TRBV6-1 CASSDGDRNQPQHF
TRBV28 CASSLQRGRTNTGELFF
TRBV6-6 CASSPKTGEATDMQYF
TRBV21-1 CASSNKTSWTSGSPYF
TRBV28 CASHRGIGNTIYF
TRBV5-1 CASSPAGQPVSGANVLTF
TRBV5-1 CASSLPKRTGDQRVTYEQYF